This TCR beta chain was retrieved from a study of control samples from healthy donors and cancer patients (dated by TCRdb to the early 2020s). The CDR3, cysteine through phenylalanine, is 16 amino acids long. Only the CDR3 portion is preserved as DNA: 48 bases, with reading frame beginning at the first base. The germline ends are 28 bases apart after V is trimmed by 7 bases and J by 9 bases. From the germline V gene, CDR1 is SNHLY and CDR2 is FYNNEI. Libraries were prepared through the immunoSEQ multiplex PCR assay. Drawn from immuneACCESS, this table holds only the in-frame rearrangements with V and J called that TCRdb kept. Clones are partly lost; checked studies trace under half to an unresolved V gene and leave the rest unexplained. The sample records around 250,000 clones, approximately 80% of which are singletons. The leading ten clones occupy less than 15% of the sample. This clone appeared once. This clone's antigen is unknown. Base qualities are missing; no much larger clone stands one base away.

The chain employs TRBV2 and TRBJ2-7; a weak D assignment points to TRBD2 (7 bases agree). Source material: PBMCs. This clonotype originated in an older woman with lung cancer. The nucleotides are TGTGCCAGCAAACCTATCGGGGGCGGGAGATATCTAGGGCAGTACTTC. This sequence encodes CASKPIGGGRYLGQYF.